This T cell receptor beta chain was identified during a study of T cells in Graves' hyperthyroidism and ophthalmopathy. Study findings and constraints: Prediction of ophthalmopathy progression came a median around 6 months pre-onset.

Patients affected by ophthalmopathy presented a Clinical Activity Score of at least 3, a NOSPECS grade of at least 4, and disease duration below 3 months. The V gene lost 5 bases and the J gene lost 6 bases, with 14 bases spanning the gap. Germline V gives CDR1 LNHDA, CDR2 SQIVND (reference sequence). The CDR3 has 14 residues. In this sample, this clonotype turned up a few times. Its antigen is currently unknown. Amplification yielded TCR beta CDR3 regions, with RNA transcripts as the source. Primed by the HTBI set, a first-round RT-PCR was run on the TCR CDR3. One entry per CDR3 protein results from TCRdb running MiXCR on the multiplex PCR reads. The sample carries under 350,000 distinct CDR3 sequences, about 13% recorded once.

The receptor's source is a woman between 40 and 55 years old with Graves' ophthalmopathy. The rearrangement uses TRBV19 and TRBJ1-5; a possible D gene is TRBD1 (5 bases). The source material was blood. This chain's CDR3 is CASSYYPGGQPQHF. The CDR3, as DNA: TGTGCCAGTAGTTATTATCCGGGGGGTCAGCCCCAGCATTTT.